This is a list of T cell receptor beta chains from one sample in a study of blood T cell repertoires in COVID-19. Assay used: immunoSEQ multiplex PCR; TCRdb lists only in-frame clones, some missing. The sample has about 56,000 clones, 85% to 90% seen once. Sequenced input: peripheral blood. The receptor source for this set is a woman aged 55-70 years with COVID-19, enrolled during active disease. CDR3s include the opening cysteine and the closing phenylalanine or tryptophan. The D gene is left open where the match is weak. A row's size may be missing; if present it is once, few, many or a size class.

j_call,clone_size,cdr3_length,d_call,v_call,cdr3_aa,cdr3_nt
TRBJ2-3,-,15,-,TRBV4-3,CASSQEVLPGDTQYF,TGCGCCAGCAGCCAAGAGGTCCTCCCGGGGGATACGCAGTATTTT
TRBJ2-5,-,15,-,TRBV7-2,CASRGGGAQSETQYF,TGTGCCAGCAGAGGTGGTGGGGCACAGTCAGAGACCCAGTACTTC
TRBJ1-1,once,15,TRBD1,TRBV7-9,CASSLGQGRDTEAFF,TGTGCCAGCAGCTTAGGACAGGGGAGAGACACTGAAGCTTTCTTT
TRBJ2-7,-,13,-,TRBV28,CASSRAGGYEQYF,TGTGCCAGCAGCCGGGCCGGGGGTTACGAGCAGTACTTC
TRBJ2-5,-,13,TRBD1,TRBV12-3/TRBV12-4,CASSFDRGETQYF,TGTGCCAGCAGTTTCGACAGGGGAGAGACCCAGTACTTC
TRBJ2-1,-,13,TRBD1,TRBV19,CASIGQGVNEQFF,TGTGCCAGTATTGGACAGGGTGTGAATGAGCAGTTCTTC
TRBJ1-1,-,15,-,TRBV4-2,CASSQQQGPNTEAFF,TGTGCCAGCAGCCAACAACAGGGTCCGAACACTGAAGCTTTCTTT
TRBJ2-5,-,14,-,TRBV11-3,CASSLGGPSETQYF,TGTGCCAGCAGCTTGGGGGGGCCCTCCGAGACCCAGTACTTC
TRBJ2-7,-,14,TRBD1,TRBV27,CASYSGQGGHEQYF,TGTGCCAGCTACTCTGGACAGGGGGGGCACGAGCAGTACTTC
TRBJ1-1,-,14,TRBD1,TRBV5-1,CASSPGQEGTEAFF,TGCGCCAGCAGCCCTGGACAGGAGGGCACTGAAGCTTTCTTT
TRBJ2-7,-,14,-,TRBV18,CATTTSSGAYEQYF,TGTGCCACCACGACGTCTAGTGGAGCCTACGAGCAGTACTTC
TRBJ2-2,-,17,TRBD2,TRBV5-6,CASSPGGGRKGAGELFF,TGTGCCAGCAGCCCCGGCGGCGGGAGAAAAGGGGCCGGGGAGCTGTTTTTT
TRBJ1-1,-,14,-,TRBV25-1,CATKTAAGNTEAFF,TGTGCCACCAAGACTGCCGCGGGGAACACTGAAGCTTTCTTT
TRBJ2-7,-,14,-,TRBV21-1,CASSKVPGLGGQYF,TGTGCCAGCAGCAAAGTGCCAGGACTCGGCGGGCAGTACTTC
TRBJ2-7,-,12,-,TRBV9,CASSVDGYEQYF,TGTGCCAGCAGCGTAGACGGGTACGAGCAGTACTTC
TRBJ1-6,-,15,-,TRBV7-9,CASSSLQAGHSPLHF,TGTGCCAGCAGCTCCCTTCAGGCGGGGCATTCACCCCTCCACTTT
TRBJ1-2,-,15,-,TRBV7-2,CASSLAGSLDYGYTF,TGTGCCAGCAGCCTCGCAGGGTCATTGGACTATGGCTACACCTTC
TRBJ2-2,-,19,TRBD1,TRBV9,CASSVRTLQGALDTGELFF,TGTGCCAGCAGCGTCCGCACCCTACAGGGGGCGCTGGACACCGGGGAGCTGTTTTTT
TRBJ2-1,-,18,TRBD2,TRBV28,CASSPGTSGRGFYNEQFF,TGTGCCAGCAGTCCCGGGACTAGCGGGAGGGGTTTTTACAATGAGCAGTTCTTC
TRBJ1-6,-,16,TRBD1,TRBV25-1,CASSERRGPYNSPLHF,TGTGCCAGCAGTGAAAGGAGGGGGCCCTATAATTCACCCCTCCACTTT
TRBJ2-2,-,14,-,TRBV11-2,CASSTAAYTGELFF,TGTGCCAGCAGCACGGCGGCGTACACCGGGGAGCTGTTTTTT
TRBJ1-2,-,15,TRBD1,TRBV5-1,CATSPSGGEYYGYTF,TGCGCCACGTCGCCCTCAGGGGGCGAGTACTATGGCTACACCTTC
TRBJ2-3,-,16,TRBD2,TRBV6-5,CASSYGRGAVTDTQYF,TGTGCCAGCAGTTACGGGCGGGGGGCGGTAACAGATACGCAGTATTTT
TRBJ1-5,-,15,-,TRBV21-1,CASSKARGGAQPQHF,TGTGCCAGCAGCAAAGCGCGGGGGGGCGCTCAGCCCCAGCATTTT
TRBJ2-7,few,17,TRBD2,TRBV4-2,CASSQDLTSGRADEQYF,TGTGCCAGCAGCCAAGATCTAACTAGCGGGAGGGCCGACGAGCAGTACTTC
TRBJ2-7,-,15,TRBD1,TRBV30,CAWSVLPGQGYEQYF,TGTGCCTGGAGTGTACTACCCGGACAGGGTTACGAGCAGTACTTC
TRBJ2-4,few,12,-,TRBV6-2/TRBV6-3,CASSPGLNIQYF,TGTGCCAGCAGTCCGGGATTAAACATTCAGTACTTC
TRBJ2-1,-,15,TRBD2,TRBV29-1,CSVERGTSGYNEQFF,TGCAGCGTTGAACGTGGGACTAGCGGCTACAATGAGCAGTTCTTC
TRBJ2-5,-,16,TRBD1,TRBV5-6,CASSLVGQGKEETQYF,TGTGCCAGCAGCTTGGTGGGACAGGGGAAAGAAGAGACCCAGTACTTC
TRBJ1-2,-,16,TRBD1,TRBV9,CASSHGTGAPNYGYTF,TGTGCCAGCAGCCACGGGACAGGCGCCCCTAACTATGGCTACACCTTC
TRBJ2-5,once,13,TRBD2,TRBV12-3/TRBV12-4,CASGFSGMRTQYF,TGTGCCAGCGGGTTCAGCGGGATGAGGACCCAGTACTTC
TRBJ1-2,-,12,-,TRBV19,CASSRTEYGYTF,TGTGCCAGTAGTAGGACAGAATATGGCTACACCTTC
TRBJ2-2,-,18,TRBD2,TRBV7-8,CASSRGLASGRTTGELFF,TGTGCCAGCAGCCGAGGCCTGGCTAGCGGGAGGACGACCGGGGAGCTGTTTTTT
TRBJ2-1,-,16,TRBD2,TRBV5-1,CASSPGLAGAYNEQFF,TGCGCCAGCAGCCCGGGACTAGCGGGGGCTTACAATGAGCAGTTCTTC
TRBJ2-1,-,18,TRBD2,TRBV19,CASSIGLAGGSSYNEQFF,TGTGCCAGTAGTATAGGGCTAGCGGGAGGAAGCTCCTACAATGAGCAGTTCTTC
TRBJ2-5,few,16,TRBD2,TRBV5-1,CASSLVASGGQETQYF,TGCGCCAGCAGCTTGGTGGCTAGCGGGGGGCAAGAGACCCAGTACTTC
TRBJ1-5,-,15,-,TRBV5-5,CASSLEVRDNQPQHF,TGTGCCAGCAGCTTGGAGGTCAGGGACAATCAGCCCCAGCATTTT
TRBJ2-3,-,15,-,TRBV19,CASSSSSVSTDTQYF,TGTGCCAGTAGTAGCTCTAGCGTAAGCACAGATACGCAGTATTTT
TRBJ1-5,-,13,-,TRBV5-1,CASSLAGNQPQHF,TGCGCCAGCAGCTTAGCGGGGAATCAGCCCCAGCATTTT
TRBJ1-1,-,15,TRBD1,TRBV5-1,CASLLGTGGNTEAFF,TGCGCCAGCCTCCTTGGCACAGGGGGAAACACTGAAGCTTTCTTT
TRBJ2-7,-,11,-,TRBV28,CASRSVDEQYF,TGTGCCAGCAGATCTGTAGACGAGCAGTACTTC
TRBJ1-6,-,14,TRBD1,TRBV11-3,CASSFGQENSPLHF,TGTGCCAGCAGCTTCGGACAGGAAAATTCACCCCTCCACTTT
TRBJ2-2,-,14,TRBD1,TRBV5-1,CASSTGQGTGELFF,TGCGCCAGCAGCACCGGACAGGGGACCGGGGAGCTGTTTTTT
TRBJ2-3,-,17,TRBD2,TRBV11-2,CASSIPLAGTSTDTQYF,TGTGCCAGCAGCATCCCTCTAGCGGGTACGAGCACAGATACGCAGTATTTT
TRBJ2-1,-,15,-,TRBV5-4,CASTPILSSTGEQFF,TGTGCCAGCACCCCCATTTTGAGCTCGACGGGGGAGCAGTTCTTC
TRBJ1-1,-,15,-,TRBV7-9,CASRWVSGKATEAFF,TGTGCCAGCAGATGGGTGTCAGGAAAGGCCACTGAAGCTTTCTTT
TRBJ1-1,-,13,-,TRBV6-5,CASSYWTGSEAFF,TGTGCCAGCAGTTACTGGACTGGGTCTGAAGCTTTCTTT
TRBJ2-7,-,16,-,TRBV7-2,CASSLGVSGLSYEQYF,TGTGCCAGCAGCTTAGGGGTTAGCGGTCTCTCCTACGAGCAGTACTTC
TRBJ2-2,-,16,-,TRBV28,CASSSLSGANTGELFF,TGTGCCAGCAGTTCATTATCAGGGGCGAACACCGGGGAGCTGTTTTTT
TRBJ2-3,-,15,-,TRBV19,CASSITGEVADTQYF,TGTGCCAGTAGTATTACGGGAGAGGTGGCAGATACGCAGTATTTT
TRBJ2-7,-,14,-,TRBV7-2,CASSLAYTGYEQYF,TGTGCCAGCAGCTTAGCGTATACAGGCTACGAGCAGTACTTC
TRBJ1-5,-,14,-,TRBV4-1,CASSQETVDQPQHF,TGCGCCAGCAGCCAAGAAACAGTAGATCAGCCCCAGCATTTT
TRBJ1-1,-,14,-,TRBV18,CASSPRGTATEAFF,TGTGCCAGCTCACCACGAGGGACTGCCACTGAAGCTTTCTTT
TRBJ1-5,once,20,-,TRBV19,CASSIPPGHPKRYSNQPQHF,TGTGCCAGTAGTATCCCGCCGGGACACCCCAAAAGATATAGCAATCAGCCCCAGCATTTT
TRBJ1-1,-,12,-,TRBV30,CAWSVGGPEAFF,TGTGCCTGGAGTGTAGGTGGGCCTGAAGCTTTCTTT
TRBJ2-2,once,15,-,TRBV11-3,CASSLGSGVHGELFF,TGTGCCAGCAGCTTAGGTTCAGGGGTTCACGGGGAGCTGTTTTTT
TRBJ1-2,-,13,-,TRBV7-9,CASSPWTAGGYTF,TGTGCCAGCAGCCCGTGGACAGCCGGCGGCTACACCTTC
TRBJ2-7,-,14,-,TRBV5-6,CASSFGQGTYEQYF,TGTGCCAGCAGCTTTGGCCAGGGAACTTACGAGCAGTACTTC
TRBJ1-2,-,10,-,TRBV30,CAGRDYGYTF,TGTGCAGGGCGGGACTATGGCTACACCTTC
TRBJ2-7,-,13,-,TRBV3-1/TRBV3-2,CASSQRQGGEQYF,TGTGCCAGCAGCCAGAGACAGGGAGGCGAGCAGTACTTC